This T cell receptor beta chain was found in a study of human T cells and chemical hapten exposure. Background on the study: Patients were mainly female, each with alopecia areata, totalis or universalis. It was small differences in pooled library volume that mainly caused per-sample TCR yields to vary. Study-wide results and caveats: Relative to controls, expanded TCRs formed significantly more large CDR3 similarity clusters.

One entry per CDR3 protein results from TCRdb running MiXCR on the RACE reads. In the table there are roughly 100,000 distinct CDR3 sequences, under 40% of which are singletons. Time point: patch test 3, about 24 weeks after DPC sensitization. Treatment in this sample: therapeutic diphenylcyclopropenone sensitization with weekly scalp DPC. As concerns this clonotype: Its antigen is currently unknown.

The germline V gene has CDR1 SGHRS and CDR2 YFSETQ. This CDR3 is 14 amino acids long. Deletions cut 1 base from V and 2 bases from J, with 4 bases between. The chain employs TRBV5-1 and TRBJ2-6; no definite D call. Sequencing was performed on whole blood, taken in connection with sensitization to the hapten diphenylcyclopropenone (DPC). The clonotype comes from a man aged 35-49 years with alopecia areata. Some clones in this sample may be carry-over from other donors' samples. CDR3 coding DNA: TGCGCCAGCAGCTTGAGGGCTGGGGCCAACGTCCTGACTTTC. It translates to CASSLRAGANVLTF.